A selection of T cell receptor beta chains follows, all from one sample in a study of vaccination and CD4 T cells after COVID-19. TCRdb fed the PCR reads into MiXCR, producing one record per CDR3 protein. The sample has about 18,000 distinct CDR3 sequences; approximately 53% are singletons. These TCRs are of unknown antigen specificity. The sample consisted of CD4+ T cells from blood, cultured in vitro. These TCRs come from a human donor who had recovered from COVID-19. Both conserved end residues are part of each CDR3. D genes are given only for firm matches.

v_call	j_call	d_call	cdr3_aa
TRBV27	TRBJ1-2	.	CASSPMAGSYGYTF
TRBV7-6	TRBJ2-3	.	CASSPLSTVGTQYF
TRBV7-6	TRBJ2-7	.	CASSLAPPDEQYF
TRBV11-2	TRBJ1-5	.	CASSLAGNNQPQHF
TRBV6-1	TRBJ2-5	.	CASRADGQETQYF
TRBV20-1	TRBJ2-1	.	CSARPRGKVNEQFF
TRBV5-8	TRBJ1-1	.	CASSRKRLTGGNTEAFF
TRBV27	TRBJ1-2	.	CASSQLPDPSGGYTF
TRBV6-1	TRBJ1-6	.	CASSLQAHNSPLHF
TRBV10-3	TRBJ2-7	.	CAISGTTYEQYF
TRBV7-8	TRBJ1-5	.	CASSLGVTGNRPQHF
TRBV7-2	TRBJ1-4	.	CASSSRPLGEKLFF
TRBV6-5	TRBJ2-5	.	CASSYSTGQETQYF
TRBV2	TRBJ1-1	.	CASSKGQGQGLGSFF
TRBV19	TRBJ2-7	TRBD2	CASGGRGRNEQYF
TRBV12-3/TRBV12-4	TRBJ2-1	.	CASRLGGRGYNEQFF
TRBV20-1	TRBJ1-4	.	CSAAPGVGQGLFF
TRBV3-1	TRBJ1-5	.	CASSPSGGVDQPQHF
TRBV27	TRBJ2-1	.	CASSLSGSGYNEQFF
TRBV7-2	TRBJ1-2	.	CASSLVGIGGYTF
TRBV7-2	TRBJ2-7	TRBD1	CASSFSQLGQDYEQYF
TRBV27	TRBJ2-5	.	CASSLFPDQETQYF
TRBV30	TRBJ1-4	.	CAWGGTGNEKLFF
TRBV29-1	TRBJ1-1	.	CSVEEALSGTTEAFF
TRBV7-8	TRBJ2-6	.	CASSGYRGHSGANVLTF
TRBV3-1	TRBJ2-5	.	CASSPSTGFGETQYF
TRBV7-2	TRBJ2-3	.	CASSLGAYVGDTQYF
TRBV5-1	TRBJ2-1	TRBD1	CASRPGQGETVQFF